This T cell receptor beta chain was recovered during a study of blood T cells in healthy people across ages. About the research overall: Capture via template switching afforded approximately one barcoded beta molecule per two T cells.

This clonotype was observed a few times. What it binds is not known. The CDR3 extends over 17 amino acids. V was pared by 2 bases and J by 2 bases, with 10 bases of the junction left unmatched. Study-wide results and caveats: Long-lived donors had more naive CD4+ cells and higher diversity than aged donors.

PCR was performed a second time for roughly 7 to 11 cycles using a sample-barcoded 5' primer and a J-beta primer mix. Tags on each cDNA molecule came from a template-switch adaptor with 12 random nucleotides. MiXCR, applied by TCRdb to the 5' RACE reads, yields one record per CDR3 protein. The sample holds around 1,500,000 distinct CDR3 sequences, 25% to 30% seen once. The V gene is TRBV12-3 or TRBV12-4, the J gene TRBJ1-2; 8 nucleotides agree with TRBD1. The specimen was blood. The source is a woman in her 30s in good health. The CDR3 nucleotides read TGTGCCAGCAGTTTAACCCCGGGACAGGCCCGGAACTATGGCTACACCTTC. This codes for CASSLTPGQARNYGYTF.